This T cell receptor beta chain was found in a study of response to subunit inactivated influenza vaccine. Findings of the study overall: New T cells are recruited in small numbers by each seasonal influenza vaccination, according to the authors' suggestion.

TCRdb processed the RT-PCR reads anew with MiXCR; each CDR3 protein has one entry. The sample contains some 800,000 distinct CDR3 sequences, around 21% of which appear only once. A word on this clonotype: Its target is unknown.

The CDR3 spans 15 residues. Germline V gene data show CDR1 as MDHEN and CDR2 as SYDVKM. The ends were cut back, 3 bases at V and 0 bases at J, with 9 bases in the middle. This TCR derives from a man between 50 and 59 years old who received an inactivated influenza vaccine. The J gene is TRBJ2-1, the V gene TRBV28; no firm D call. The material was PBMCs from blood, obtained roughly 5 days after vaccination. The CDR3 reads CASSLSPSSYNEQFF. CDR3 in DNA: TGTGCCAGCAGTTTGAGTCCGTCCTCCTACAATGAGCAGTTCTTC. The variable domain in full, with the rest retrieved from reference TRBV28 and TRBJ2-1, is DVKVTQSSRYLVKRTGEKVFLECVQDMDHENMFWYRQDPGLGLRLIYFSYDVKMKEKGDIPEGYSVSREKKERFSLILESASTNQTSMYLCASSLSPSSYNEQFFGPGTRLTVL.